The next 14 T cell receptor beta chains were all read from a single sample in a study of T cell clonotyping in hematopoietic cell transplantation. The protocol was immunoSEQ multiplex PCR, while the TCRdb copy is restricted to in-frame clones and leaves out a portion. The sample includes 15,000 to 20,000 clones, roughly 84% of them seen just once. What was sequenced was peripheral blood mononuclear cells. These receptor sequences come from a man aged 55 to 70 in good health. Some clones in this sample may be carry-over from other donors' samples.

The V and J genes are TRBV9 and TRBJ1-3, with no clear D. In germline, CDR1 is SGDLS, CDR2 YYNGEE. The CDR3 length is 15 residues. Trimming stripped 4 bases from V and 0 bases from J, with 11 bases between. The CDR3 sequence is CASSPSLTSGNTIYF. In DNA, the CDR3 is TGTGCCAGCAGCCCATCATTGACCTCTGGAAACACCATATATTTT.

The chain has TRBV28 and TRBJ1-6; no firm D call. Germline V gene lookup returns CDR1 MDHEN and CDR2 SYDVKM. The CDR3 runs to 14 residues. Trimming took off 7 bases at V and 5 bases at J, with 12 bases between the two ends. CDR3 residues: CASTGHRDNSPLHF. In DNA form, the CDR3 reads TGTGCCAGCACCGGCCACCGGGATAATTCACCCCTCCACTTT.

This clone was observed a single time. V and J are TRBV2 and TRBJ1-3; D may be TRBD1 (5 bases). The CDR3 has 16 amino acids. Trimming shortened V by 6 bases and J by 0 bases, and 15 bases separated the two germline ends. From germline, CDR1 is SNHLY and CDR2 FYNNEI. CDR3 nucleotide sequence: TGTGCCAGCAGCCTAAGGGGCGGCTACTCTGGAAACACCATATATTTT. Its protein is CASSLRGGYSGNTIYF.

The J gene is TRBJ2-1, the V gene TRBV6-5; D is undetermined. The CDR3 has 15 amino acids. V was cut by 2 bases and J by 4 bases, with 12 bases left in between. Germline values: CDR1 MNHEY, CDR2 SVGAGI. The CDR3 protein is CASSYNFLGYNEQFF. In DNA form, the CDR3 reads TGTGCCAGCAGTTACAACTTCCTGGGATACAATGAGCAGTTCTTC.

The V and J genes are TRBV7-2 and TRBJ1-2; D perhaps matches TRBD1 (5 bases). This CDR3 region has 14 residues. V was trimmed by 6 bases and J by 3 bases, leaving 14 bases between them. The germline V gene encodes CDR1 SGHTA and CDR2 FQGNSA. The CDR3 reads CASSQMGEYYGYTF. CDR3 coding DNA: TGTGCCAGCAGTCAAATGGGGGAGTACTATGGCTACACCTTC.

The rearrangement uses TRBV27 and TRBJ1-1; TRBD1 matches at 7 bases. Germline V gene sequence: CDR1 MNHEY, CDR2 SMNVEV (reference sequence). CDR3 size: 13 residues. V lost 6 bases, J lost 6 bases, and 7 bases stayed unmatched. The CDR3 nucleotides read TGTGCCAGCAGGCTACAGGGGTTGGCTGAAGCTTTCTTT. Amino acid sequence: CASRLQGLAEAFF.

The chain uses TRBV5-4 and TRBJ2-3; D gene ambiguous. Trimming cost V 2 bases and J 2 bases, with 12 bases left between them. CDR1 and CDR2 from the germline V gene are SGHNT and YYREEE (reference sequence). The CDR3 spans 15 residues. CDR3 bases: TGTGCCAGCAGCTTTCTGGCAACCCCCACAGATACGCAGTATTTT. Its translation is CASSFLATPTDTQYF.

The gene calls are TRBV5-1 and TRBJ2-3; TRBD1 aligns across 7 bases. J gave up 0 bases and V 1 base, and 2 bases lay outside the gene matches. CDR3 length: 15 residues. Per germline, CDR1 SGHRS and CDR2 YFSETQ. The CDR3, as DNA: TGCGCCAGCAGCTTGTCGGGACAGAGCACAGATACGCAGTATTTT. Residues: CASSLSGQSTDTQYF.

V and J are TRBV5-6 and TRBJ2-3; no firm D call. Trimming shortened V by 4 bases and J by 5 bases, and 8 bases separated the two germline ends. CDR3 length: 12 residues. Germline assignment: CDR1 SGHDT and CDR2 YYEEEE. The CDR3 loop is CASSLLGDTQYF. The CDR3 DNA reads TGTGCCAGCAGCCTATTGGGAGATACGCAGTATTTT.

The chain employs TRBV9 and TRBJ1-6; D not certain. This CDR3 comprises 16 residues. Trimming took off 4 bases at V and 1 base at J, with 12 bases between the two ends. Germline CDR1 reads SGDLS; CDR2 reads YYNGEE. The DNA of the CDR3 is TGTGCCAGCAGCCCTGCGGGGTTGTCCTATAATTCACCCCTCCACTTT. Translating gives CASSPAGLSYNSPLHF.

The rearrangement joins TRBV10-3 to TRBJ1-6; a possible D gene is TRBD1 (6 bases). The CDR3 has 14 amino acids. V lost 10 bases, J lost 0 bases, and 10 bases lay in between. CDR1 is ENHRY, CDR2 SYGVKD, per germline. The CDR3 region has the DNA TGTGCCACCTCGGACAGCTCCTATAATTCACCCCTCCACTTT. Its protein product is CATSDSSYNSPLHF.

The rearrangement uses TRBV25-1 and TRBJ2-3; 9 nucleotides line up with TRBD1. Trimming at V came to 7 bases and at J to 11 bases, leaving 10 bases not matched to a gene. Germline V lookup: CDR1 MGHDK, CDR2 SYGVNS. The CDR3 totals 13 residues. Here the CDR3 reads CASTVTGGVRQYF. The CDR3 DNA follows: TGTGCCAGCACTGTCACAGGGGGCGTGAGGCAGTATTTT.

The rearrangement links TRBV19 to TRBJ2-2, with 10 bases fitting TRBD2. Germline V gene data show CDR1 as LNHDA and CDR2 as SQIVND (reference sequence). The CDR3 spans 14 residues. The V gene end was trimmed by 10 bases and the J gene end by 8 bases; junction bases not matched to a gene: 10. CDR3 sequence (DNA): TGTGCCACCACCAGCGGGGGGGCCGTTGGGGAGCTGTTTTTT. This gives the protein CATTSGGAVGELFF.

This clone came up a few times. The chain couples TRBV7-2 to TRBJ2-2; 16 bases line up with TRBD2. Trimming cost V 4 bases and J 5 bases; bases outside gene matches: 4. The CDR3 length is 17 residues. Germline V CDR1 and CDR2: SGHTA, FQGNSA. The CDR3 reads CASSWGLAGGTTGELFF. In nucleotides, the CDR3 is TGTGCCAGCAGCTGGGGACTAGCGGGAGGGACGACCGGGGAGCTGTTTTTT.